Following are 14 T cell receptor beta chains from one sample sequenced in a study of CD8 T cells in ankylosing spondylitis. Findings of the study overall: What appeared characteristic of ankylosing spondylitis blood was a TCR beta motif of eight or nine highly homologous variants.

TCRdb fed the 5' RACE reads into MiXCR, producing one record per CDR3 protein. The sample has around 390,000 distinct CDR3 sequences; approximately 20% are singletons. The antigens of these receptors remain unknown. The sequencing sample was made of blood, either unsorted or a sorted T cell fraction (not recorded which). The receptors derive from a male donor with ankylosing spondylitis.

This clonotype occurred a few times. The chain is built from TRBV12-3 or TRBV12-4 and TRBJ1-1; TRBD1 is a possible D gene (5 bases). This CDR3 is built from 14 residues. V gave up 9 bases and J gave up 5 bases, with 19 bases separating them. This CDR3 reads CASVPWQGRTEAFF. The CDR3 nucleotides read TGTGCCAGTGTTCCTTGGCAGGGAAGAACTGAAGCTTTCTTT.

This chain uses TRBV6-5 with TRBJ2-1; D is unclear. The V and J ends lost 2 bases and 1 base respectively, with 15 bases between them. This CDR3 is built from 17 residues. The germline V gene has CDR1 MNHEY and CDR2 SVGAGI. The CDR3 sequence is CASSYQEPYRSYNEQFF. CDR3 in DNA: TGTGCCAGCAGTTACCAGGAACCATATCGGTCCTACAATGAGCAGTTCTTC.

This clonotype was seen once. The chain recombines TRBV11-2 with TRBJ2-1, with TRBD2 matching over 7 bases. V was clipped by 4 bases and J by 0 bases; unmatched bases: 9. Germline V gene lookup returns CDR1 SGHAT and CDR2 FQNNGV. The CDR3 runs to 17 residues. The CDR3 loop reads CASSSRASGVSYNEQFF. As DNA, the CDR3 is TGTGCCAGCAGCTCAAGAGCTAGCGGCGTCTCCTACAATGAGCAGTTCTTC.

The CDR3 spells CASSQVGLSGNTIYF. CDR3 DNA sequence: TGTGCCAGCAGCCAAGTGGGGCTTTCTGGAAACACCATATATTTT. The chain joins TRBV3-1 to TRBJ1-3; weak D call: TRBD1 (5 bases). V lost 1 base and J lost 1, with 8 bases in between. The CDR3 sequence is 15 residues long. Germline V gives CDR1 LGHDT, CDR2 YNNKEL (reference sequence).

This clonotype occurred many times. The chain couples TRBV12-3 or TRBV12-4 to TRBJ2-2; D not certain. V lost 0 bases and J 5 bases, leaving 16 bases between the germline ends. This CDR3 is built from 17 residues. The CDR3 region is CASSLASIRVSTGELFF. CDR3 bases: TGTGCCAGCAGTTTAGCCTCGATTAGGGTTTCGACCGGGGAGCTGTTTTTT.

This clonotype was counted a few times. V is TRBV20-1 and J is TRBJ2-7; D gene uncertain. The CDR3 has 12 residues. Per germline, CDR1 DFQATT and CDR2 SNEGSKA (reference sequence). Trimming shortened V by 4 bases and J by 0 bases, and 7 bases separated the two germline ends. The CDR3 loop is CSATRSSYEQYF. Written as DNA, the CDR3 is TGCAGTGCTACGCGGAGCTCCTACGAGCAGTACTTC.

This clonotype was seen a few times. J is TRBJ1-1 and V is TRBV6-2 or TRBV6-3, with D unresolved. The CDR3 totals 13 residues. V shed 10 bases and J shed 5 bases, with 17 bases lying between them. Germline V gives CDR1 MNHEY, CDR2 SVGEGT. CDR3 protein: CATNREFGTEAFF. The CDR3 DNA reads TGTGCCACCAATCGAGAATTCGGGACTGAAGCTTTCTTT.

This clonotype was detected only a few times. J is TRBJ2-7 and V is TRBV6-1, with D hard to call. The CDR3 runs 13 residues. V dropped 5 bases and J dropped 5 bases, with 13 bases sitting between them. Germline V gene lookup returns CDR1 MNHNS and CDR2 SASEGT. The CDR3 bases are TGTGCCAGCAGTACATACCTTTCGGACGAGCAGTACTTC. Its protein product is CASSTYLSDEQYF.

This chain joins TRBV4-2 and TRBJ2-2, with D uncertain. Per germline, CDR1 LGHNA and CDR2 YNFKEQ. The CDR3 consists of 17 residues. The V end lost 3 bases, the J end lost 9 bases, and 23 bases lay between the germline ends. The CDR3 nucleotides read TGTGCCAGCAGCCATTCCGAGATGGCCAGAACCCACCGGGAGCTGTTTTTT. This gives the protein CASSHSEMARTHRELFF.

Of note for this clonotype: Sequence at one end of the junction differs from germline and may be a read error. V usage is TRBV9 and J usage is TRBJ2-3; the match to TRBD2 covers 9 bases. The CDR3 has 12 amino acids. Germline-derived CDR1 and CDR2 are SGDLS and YYNGEE. CDR3 loop: CASSAVGTSRHF. In DNA, the CDR3 is TGTGCCAGCAGCGCCGTGGGGACTAGCAGGCATTTT. Combining the CDR3 with reference TRBV9 and TRBJ2-3 gives the whole variable domain DSGVTQTPKHLITATGQRVTLRCSPRSGDLSVYWYQQSLDQGLQFLIQYYNGEERAKGNILERFSAQQFPDLHSELNLSSLELGDSALYFCASSAVGTSRHFGPGTRLTVL.

The chain is built from TRBV28 and TRBJ1-1; D is possibly TRBD1 (5 bases). The germline gives CDR1 MDHEN, CDR2 SYDVKM. The CDR3 is made up of 11 amino acids. V lost 5 bases and J 11 bases, leaving 12 bases between the germline ends. The CDR3 spells CASSKPGRAFF. In nucleotides, the CDR3 is TGTGCCAGCAGTAAACCGGGACGGGCTTTCTTT.

The V and J genes are TRBV7-2 and TRBJ2-1; 14 bases are a match to TRBD2. This CDR3 has 16 amino acids. In germline, CDR1 is SGHTA, CDR2 FQGNSA. V lost 3 bases and J lost 8; bases outside the gene matches: 6. The CDR3 reads CASSFGLAGGWDEQFF. In DNA form, the CDR3 reads TGTGCCAGCAGCTTCGGACTAGCGGGGGGCTGGGATGAGCAGTTCTTC.

This clonotype appeared a few times. The rearrangement links TRBV5-5 to TRBJ2-2, with D hard to call. The germline V gene encodes CDR1 SGHKS and CDR2 YYEKEE (reference sequence). Between the trimmed V and J ends, which lost 0 bases and 2 bases, there was a span of 11 bases. The CDR3 covers 16 residues. This CDR3 is CASSLEVGSNTGELFF. CDR3 bases: TGTGCCAGCAGCTTGGAGGTGGGATCCAACACCGGGGAGCTGTTTTTT.

This clonotype has just a few counts. V usage is TRBV5-1 and J usage is TRBJ1-2; 8 bases match TRBD1. The length of the CDR3 is 13 residues. V was clipped by 4 bases and J by 4 bases; unmatched bases: 3. From germline, CDR1 is SGHRS and CDR2 YFSETQ. The DNA for the CDR3 is TGCGCCAGCAGCCAGACAGGGGCCTATGGCTACACCTTC. It specifies CASSQTGAYGYTF.